Sequencing of this T cell receptor (beta chain) was carried out in a study of blood T cells in healthy people across ages (dated by TCRdb to between 2015 and 2017). About the full investigation: Template switching captured roughly one uniquely barcoded TCR beta cDNA molecule per two T cells in model experiments. Age-related changes in TCR beta repertoire diversity were measured in the study by deep sequencing normalized with unique cDNA molecular identifiers. Four age groups were formed from the donors: young (average approximately 16 years), middle-aged (less than 40), aged (over 55) and long-lived (roughly 81). To avoid experimental bias, donors of different ages were randomly spread across the sequencing lanes. For two donors (one aged 18 to 29 and one aged 80 or older), the study analyzed two additional independent replicas of 1 million unique cDNA reads from the same blood draw. General findings and caveats noted by the study authors: Because the CMV infection status of the donors was unknown, age-related changes in expanded clonotypes may potentially have been confounded. Since profiling was done on bulk unsorted PBMCs, naive and antigen-experienced compartments could not be conclusively compared. Estimates of total diversity based on one million sequenced T cells were regarded as lower bounds and as underestimates. A strong correlation was found between observed TCR beta diversity and the percentage of naive T cells measured by flow cytometry. Compared with the aged group, the long-lived group had more naive CD4+ T cells, fewer expanded clones and increased TCR diversity, suggesting age selection. As age increased, observed TCR beta diversity per million T cells dropped in a roughly linear way, and a significant reduction was already evident by age 40.

V is pared back by 2 bases and J by 5 bases, with 17 bases lying between the germline termini. CDR1 and CDR2 were assigned from the germline V gene as SGHTA and FQGNSA. The CDR3 numbers 16 residues from cysteine through phenylalanine. Only the CDR3 DNA stays, 48 bases, in frame from base 1. The approximately 39 donors, aged 6 to 90 years, were systemically healthy Caucasian individuals from Russia. About 9.1 milliliters of peripheral blood were collected from each donor into EDTA-treated Vacutainer tubes. Ficoll-Paque density-gradient centrifugation was used to isolate PBMCs, with at least 6 million per sample. Total RNA, at least 6 micrograms per sample, was extracted from PBMCs with Trizol reagent. For every donor, flow cytometry on a PBMC aliquot measured the percentage of naive CD45RAhigh/CD27high T cells. This clonotype was recorded a few times. Its antigen is not yet known. Per-base qualities were not stored, and no clone one base away is much larger.

The library was generated by 5' RACE. The sequencer listed for this sample is Illumina HiSeq 2500. The second PCR ran for about 6 to 12 cycles and used a J-beta primer mix along with a sample-barcoded 5' primer. Each TCR beta cDNA molecule received a unique molecular identifier from a template-switch 5' adaptor carrying 12 random nucleotides. Each sample yielded at least 2.5 million CDR3-containing paired-end reads. First-strand cDNA synthesis was performed from all RNA using the Mint cDNA synthesis kit, with priming by a TRBC-specific oligonucleotide. Following uracil-DNA glycosylase treatment, a first 18-cycle PCR with universal primers M1SS and BC2_uni_R was performed on all cDNA. For the original study's pipeline: Normalization of each sample was performed by random selection of 1 million high-quality reads, each carrying a distinct molecular identifier. Reads with shared molecular identifiers were discarded instead of being binned into consensus sequences. MiTCR, run with a Q25 quality threshold and the strictest error-elimination algorithm, handled CDR3 identification, clonotype clustering and error correction. A nonparametric unseen species model with Euler transformation was used to estimate a lower bound on total TCR beta diversity. Using fastp at Q25 and MiXCR, TCRdb reprocessed the public reads and kept productive beta chains. CDR3 protein duplicates are merged, each entry listing the most common genes and DNA. The V and J calls and clone size are TCRdb's, not the authors'. The sample records more than 650,000 distinct CDR3 sequences, about a fifth of which are singletons. Clones ranked in the top ten supply about 20% of the sample.

The material sequenced was blood. This chain is built from TRBV7-2 and TRBJ2-3; the D gene is possibly TRBD1 or TRBD2, with 5 bases matching each. This receptor was taken from a man between 65 and 85 years old in good health. Read as DNA, the sequence is TGTGCCAGCAGCTTAAACGGGGCAGGAGTTCGAGATACGCAGTATTTT. This translates into CASSLNGAGVRDTQYF.